One and the same sample provided the 21 T cell receptor beta chains below, sequenced in a study of OX40 agonist ivuxolimab in advanced cancers. Data came from immunoSEQ multiplex PCR; TCRdb stores just in-frame clones and leaves some out. The data show more than 55,000 clones, more than 80% seen once. The material was CD4+ or CD8+ T cells sorted from blood, obtained in a trial of the OX40 agonist ivuxolimab. The receptors here all came from an adult with an advanced solid tumor such as melanoma, head and neck, liver or kidney cancer.

The rearrangement links TRBV18 to TRBJ2-2; either TRBD1 or TRBD2 may supply D (5 bases each). Trimming removed 3 bases at V and 1 base at J, with 12 bases between. Looked up from germline, CDR1 is KGHSH and CDR2 is LQKENI. The CDR3 spans 16 residues. CDR3 coding DNA: TGTGCCAGCTCACCCAAGGGACCCCAGAACACCGGGGAGCTGTTTTTT. Translating gives CASSPKGPQNTGELFF.

The chain is built from TRBV7-8 and TRBJ2-7, with 11 bases fitting TRBD2. Germline CDR1 and CDR2: SGHVS and FQNEAQ. The CDR3 is made up of 20 amino acids. The ends lost 5 bases at V and 3 bases at J; junction bases unmatched: 21. Here the CDR3 DNA reads TGTGCCAGCAGCCCCCCCGACGGGGTCAAAACTAGCGGGAGCCTCTACGAGCAGTACTTC. Translation gives CASSPPDGVKTSGSLYEQYF. The full variable domain, with the rest looked up from reference TRBV7-8 and TRBJ2-7, is GAGVSQSPRYKVAKRGQDVALRCDPISGHVSLFWYQQALGQGPEFLTYFQNEAQLDKSGLPSDRFFAERPEGSVSTLKIQRTQQEDSAVYLCASSPPDGVKTSGSLYEQYFGPGTRLTVT.

This clone has more than one count but fewer than ten. This sequence joins TRBV7-9 and TRBJ2-1; D is perhaps TRBD2 (5 bases). Looked up from germline, CDR1 is SEHNR and CDR2 is FQNEAQ (reference sequence). This CDR3 has 17 residues. V was pared by 7 bases and J by 7 bases, with 26 bases between. CDR3 DNA: TGTGCCAGCAACCCTGCCTCGCTGGGAGTAGGTTTGAATGAGCAGTTCTTC. This sequence encodes CASNPASLGVGLNEQFF.

V gene TRBV19 combines with J gene TRBJ2-5; no definite D call. CDR1 and CDR2 (germline): LNHDA, SQIVND (reference sequence). V was shortened by 6 bases and J by 2 bases, with 10 bases between the two germline ends. This CDR3 has 13 amino acids. The CDR3 sequence is CASRLQHQETQYF. For the CDR3, the DNA is TGTGCCAGTAGGTTGCAGCATCAAGAGACCCAGTACTTC.

The CDR3 DNA reads as TGTGCCAGCAGTTACTCTAGCGGGTTATCCTACGAGCAGTACTTC. It translates to CASSYSSGLSYEQYF. The rearrangement joins TRBV6-6 to TRBJ2-7, with 7 bases matching TRBD2. Germline-derived CDR1 and CDR2 are MNHNY and SVGAGI (reference sequence). The CDR3 has 15 residues. The J segment lost 1 base and the V segment lost 0 bases, leaving 3 bases of the junction unmatched.

The V gene is TRBV7-8, the J gene TRBJ1-3; D gene uncertain. This CDR3 region has 12 residues. Germline lookup yields CDR1 SGHVS and CDR2 FQNEAQ. V lost 1 base and J 7 bases, leaving 5 bases between the germline ends. CDR3 protein: CASSLELNTIYF. CDR3 coding DNA: TGTGCCAGCAGCTTAGAGTTGAACACCATATATTTT.

The chain links TRBV18 to TRBJ2-5, with TRBD1 identical over 9 bases. Judging by the DNA end, TRBJ2-7 fits better; the J call may be wrong. The CDR3 is 13 amino acids. Per the germline V gene, CDR1 is KGHSH and CDR2 is LQKENI. In DNA form, the CDR3 reads TGTGCCAGCTCAGGGGACAGGGAACACGAGCAGTACTTC. Translating gives CASSGDREHEQYF.

The table lists this clone with a few counts. The chain links TRBV4-1 to TRBJ1-5; D is unclear. With 0 bases removed from V and 3 bases from J, the gap between germline ends came to 12 bases. CDR1 and CDR2 (germline): MGHRA, YSYEKL. The CDR3 runs to 16 residues. The CDR3 region has the DNA TGCGCCAGCAGCCAAGAGCGGGGAGGATCCAATCAGCCCCAGCATTTT. Residues: CASSQERGGSNQPQHF.

The chain links TRBV7-2 to TRBJ2-5, with D perhaps matching TRBD2 (5 bases). The CDR3 consists of 13 residues. Germline-derived CDR1 and CDR2 are SGHTA and FQGNSA. Trimming took off 5 bases at V and 2 bases at J, with 9 bases between the two ends. CDR3 amino acids: CASSLRTQETQYF. The CDR3 DNA follows: TGTGCCAGCAGCCTTCGGACTCAAGAGACCCAGTACTTC.

V and J are TRBV7-2 and TRBJ2-1, with 7 bases that match TRBD2. CDR3 size: 14 residues. Germline V CDR1 and CDR2: SGHTA, FQGNSA. After removal of 5 bases from V and 12 bases from J, the junction contained 13 bases not matched to a gene. The CDR3 sequence is CASSLGGLGIVQFF. The CDR3 DNA reads as TGTGCCAGCAGCCTAGGCGGACTAGGTATTGTGCAGTTCTTC.

This clone was seen once. The chain is built from TRBV19 and TRBJ2-1; weak D call: TRBD1 (5 bases). V was trimmed by 5 bases and J by 2 bases, leaving 16 bases between them. Germline V lookup: CDR1 LNHDA, CDR2 SQIVND (reference sequence). The CDR3 extends over 16 amino acids. CDR3 in DNA: TGTGCCAGTAGTCCCCTTAGGGGTAAGACCTACAATGAGCAGTTCTTC. Its protein is CASSPLRGKTYNEQFF.

CDR3 sequence reads: CAIGRGSYNEQFF. In DNA, the CDR3 is TGTGCCATCGGGAGGGGCTCCTACAATGAGCAGTTCTTC. The chain combines TRBV10-3 with TRBJ2-1; 7 bases map to TRBD2. CDR3 length equals 13 residues. Per the germline V gene, CDR1 is ENHRY and CDR2 is SYGVKD. The trim removed 8 bases at V and 0 bases at J, leaving 1 base unmatched.

The chain has TRBV11-2 and TRBJ2-5; 10 nucleotides match TRBD2. The V gene end was trimmed by 5 bases and the J gene end by 4 bases; junction bases not matched to a gene: 13. The germline CDR1 and CDR2 sequences are SGHAT and FQNNGV. The CDR3 is made up of 17 amino acids. CDR3 coding DNA: TGTGCCAGCAGCAGAAACCAGCGGGAGGGCCGGGTAGAGACCCAGTACTTC. Its protein is CASSRNQREGRVETQYF.

The J gene is TRBJ1-4, the V gene TRBV28; 7 bases map to TRBD1. Germline assignment: CDR1 MDHEN and CDR2 SYDVKM. Losses at the gene ends were 2 bases for V and 6 bases for J; bases not matched to a gene: 9. The CDR3 is made up of 16 amino acids. CDR3 region: CASSLKFLTGHEKLFF. The DNA for the CDR3 is TGTGCCAGCAGTTTAAAATTTCTGACAGGGCATGAAAAACTGTTTTTT.

The V call is TRBV10-2, the J call TRBJ1-2; D is unresolved. Deletions cut 7 bases from V and 2 bases from J, with 20 bases between. The CDR3 is 16 amino acids. Per germline, CDR1 WSHSY and CDR2 SAAADI. The CDR3 region has the DNA TGCGCCAGCAACCCGTCGGGGTCCGACTCAAACTATGGCTACACCTTC. This gives the protein CASNPSGSDSNYGYTF.

This clone occurred once. The V gene is TRBV11-3, the J gene TRBJ2-3; D not resolved. CDR3 size: 15 residues. From germline, CDR1 is SGHNT and CDR2 YENEEA. Trimming shortened V by 0 bases and J by 5 bases, and 12 bases separated the two germline ends. CDR3 DNA: TGTGCCAGCAGCTTAGATCATTACAGAGGAGATACGCAGTATTTT. This translates into CASSLDHYRGDTQYF.

This clone was seen only once. The chain carries TRBV10-3 and TRBJ2-1; 7 bases line up with TRBD2. The CDR3 is 16 amino acids. J gave up 4 bases and V 2 bases, and 8 bases lay outside the gene matches. Germline assignment: CDR1 ENHRY and CDR2 SYGVKD. The DNA of the CDR3 is TGTGCCATCAGTGAGAGTAGGGGAGGGATGTACAATGAGCAGTTCTTC. This codes for CAISESRGGMYNEQFF.

V gene TRBV7-9 combines with J gene TRBJ2-6; no firm D call. The V end lost 1 base, the J end lost 0 bases, and 4 bases lay between the germline ends. The CDR3 runs 15 residues. Germline assignment: CDR1 SEHNR and CDR2 FQNEAQ (reference sequence). The CDR3 reads CASSLGHSGANVLTF. CDR3 bases: TGTGCCAGCAGCTTAGGGCACTCTGGGGCCAACGTCCTGACTTTC.

This clone was found once. The rearrangement joins TRBV11-2 to TRBJ1-1; a weak D match, TRBD1 (5 bases). Trimming shortened V by 5 bases and J by 0 bases, and 7 bases separated the two germline ends. The germline gives CDR1 SGHAT, CDR2 FQNNGV. The CDR3 is made up of 13 amino acids. CDR3 sequence (DNA): TGTGCCAGCAGCCGACAGTTGAACACTGAAGCTTTCTTT. The encoded protein is CASSRQLNTEAFF.

V usage is TRBV28 and J usage is TRBJ2-5; the D call may be TRBD1 or TRBD2 (6 bases each). The V end lost 4 bases, the J end lost 4 bases, and 16 bases lay between the germline ends. CDR3 length: 15 amino acids. Germline lookup yields CDR1 MDHEN and CDR2 SYDVKM. This CDR3 is CASSSGGTPLETQYF. CDR3 nucleotides: TGTGCCAGCAGTTCCGGCGGGACACCTCTAGAGACCCAGTACTTC.

This sequence joins TRBV19 and TRBJ2-5; 11 bases line up with TRBD2. The germline gives CDR1 LNHDA, CDR2 SQIVND (reference sequence). The V gene end was trimmed by 4 bases and the J gene end by 5 bases; junction bases not matched to a gene: 3. The length of the CDR3 is 14 residues. CDR3 in amino acids: CASSTLAGDETQYF. For the CDR3, the DNA is TGTGCCAGTAGTACACTAGCGGGAGATGAGACCCAGTACTTC. Together with reference TRBV19 and TRBJ2-5, the CDR3 gives the full variable domain: DGGITQSPKYLFRKEGQNVTLSCEQNLNHDAMYWYRQDPGQGLRLIYYSQIVNDFQKGDIAEGYSVSREKKESFPLTVTSAQKNPTAFYLCASSTLAGDETQYFGPGTRLLVL.